This T cell receptor (beta chain) is from a study of CD8 T cells in ankylosing spondylitis (dated by TCRdb to 2016 to 2017). With respect to the entire study: T cell receptor beta repertoires were profiled in healthy donors and ankylosing spondylitis patients so that disease-linked TCR variants could be found. The whole study cohort included about a hundred healthy donors and 25 ankylosing spondylitis patients. Peripheral blood was sampled, and synovial fluid was additionally collected from ankylosing spondylitis patients. Overall study outcomes, separate from this receptor: The disease-linked clones were reported as significantly enriched in matched synovial fluid samples from ankylosing spondylitis patients. Some motif variants had previously been reported in the synovial fluid and blood of reactive arthritis patients, which suggests shared mechanisms of disease initiation. A CD8+ phenotype was shown by the disease-linked clones, which were found at relatively low frequencies in peripheral blood. A TCR beta motif of about 8 highly homologous amino acid variants appeared characteristic of blood from ankylosing spondylitis patients.

CDR1 is given as SQVTM and CDR2 as ANQGSEA, both from the germline V gene. At the junction V is shortened by 8 bases and J by 5 bases, with 13 bases in between. Including the terminal cysteine and phenylalanine, the CDR3 comprises 11 residues. Only CDR3 DNA is held: 33 bases, read in frame from base 1. As for this clonotype: Its recognized antigen is unknown. Within one base of it there is no much larger clone, and no base qualities were kept.

Sequencing was carried out with an Illumina HiSeq 2500. Quantitative 5'-RACE with molecular barcodes was the method used to prepare the TCR beta libraries. Under the source paper's analysis protocol: A new computational method based on a probabilistic model of VDJ rearrangement was used to identify disease-linked TCR variants. Using fastp at Q25 and MiXCR, TCRdb reprocessed the public reads and kept productive beta chains. Here each entry gathers all rows of one CDR3 protein and keeps the most common genes and DNA. These V and J calls rely on TCRdb rather than the paper's analysis. A total of a few hundred thousand distinct CDR3 sequences appear in this sample, 15% to 20% of them only once. Of the sample, around 30% is held by the ten largest clones.

The receptor was isolated from a male donor with ankylosing spondylitis or in good health (not recorded which). The sequenced sample consisted of blood, either unsorted or a sorted T cell fraction (not recorded which). The chain was built from TRBV29-1 and TRBJ2-7; the D segment cannot be called with confidence. For the CDR3, the sequence is CSPWVANEQYF. The DNA sequence is TGCAGCCCTTGGGTGGCCAACGAGCAGTACTTC.